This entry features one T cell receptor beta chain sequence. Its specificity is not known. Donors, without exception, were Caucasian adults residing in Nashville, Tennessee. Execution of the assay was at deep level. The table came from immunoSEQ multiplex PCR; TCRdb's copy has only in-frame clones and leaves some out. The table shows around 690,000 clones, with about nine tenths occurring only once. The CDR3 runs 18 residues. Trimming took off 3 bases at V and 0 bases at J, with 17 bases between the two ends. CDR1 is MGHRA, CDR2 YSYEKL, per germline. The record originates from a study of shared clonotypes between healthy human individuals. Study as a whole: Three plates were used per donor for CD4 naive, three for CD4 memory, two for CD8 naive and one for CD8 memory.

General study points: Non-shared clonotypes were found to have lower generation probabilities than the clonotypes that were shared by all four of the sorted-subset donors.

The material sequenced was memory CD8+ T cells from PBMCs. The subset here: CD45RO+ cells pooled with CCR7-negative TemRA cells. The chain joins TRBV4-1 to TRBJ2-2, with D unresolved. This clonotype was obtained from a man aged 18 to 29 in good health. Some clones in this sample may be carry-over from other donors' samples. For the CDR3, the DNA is TGCGCCAGCAGCCAGACGCCGCTGGGTACGGCGAACACCGGGGAGCTGTTTTTT. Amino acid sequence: CASSQTPLGTANTGELFF.